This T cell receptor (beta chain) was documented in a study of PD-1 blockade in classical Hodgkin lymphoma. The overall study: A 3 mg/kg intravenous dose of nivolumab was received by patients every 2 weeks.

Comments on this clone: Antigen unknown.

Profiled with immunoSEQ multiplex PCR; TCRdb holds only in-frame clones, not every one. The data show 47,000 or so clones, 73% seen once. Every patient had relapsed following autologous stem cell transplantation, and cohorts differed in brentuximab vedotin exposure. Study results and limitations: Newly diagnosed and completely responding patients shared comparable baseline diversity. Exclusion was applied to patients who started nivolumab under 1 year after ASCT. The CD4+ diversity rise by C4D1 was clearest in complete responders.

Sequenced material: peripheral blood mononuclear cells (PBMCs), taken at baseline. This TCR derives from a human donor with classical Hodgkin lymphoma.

The CDR3 spells CASSSGPSGDGNEKLFF. In DNA, the CDR3 is TGTGCCAGTAGTTCGGGACCGAGTGGGGACGGTAATGAAAAACTGTTTTTT. The genes are TRBV19 and TRBJ1-4; tentative D call: TRBD1 (5 bases). This CDR3 has 17 residues. Deletions cut 5 bases from V and 4 bases from J, with 20 bases between. Germline lookup yields CDR1 LNHDA and CDR2 SQIVND (reference sequence).